This T cell receptor beta chain came from a study of control samples from healthy donors and cancer patients. Germline V gives CDR1 SGHDN, CDR2 FVKESK. V gave up 6 bases and J gave up 0 bases, with 11 bases separating them. The CDR3 totals 15 residues. Only in-frame clones appear in the TCRdb table, and some are missing; sequencing was by immunoSEQ multiplex PCR. The sample has more than 20,000 clones; 83% are singletons. Sequences were obtained from PBMCs. The chain joins TRBV14 to TRBJ1-4; TRBD1 is a possible D gene (5 bases). This TCR came from a man between 60 and 75 years old with head and neck cancer. The chain's CDR3 is CASSLTTATNEKLFF. CDR3 coding DNA: TGTGCCAGCAGTCTCACGACAGCAACTAATGAAAAACTGTTTTTT.